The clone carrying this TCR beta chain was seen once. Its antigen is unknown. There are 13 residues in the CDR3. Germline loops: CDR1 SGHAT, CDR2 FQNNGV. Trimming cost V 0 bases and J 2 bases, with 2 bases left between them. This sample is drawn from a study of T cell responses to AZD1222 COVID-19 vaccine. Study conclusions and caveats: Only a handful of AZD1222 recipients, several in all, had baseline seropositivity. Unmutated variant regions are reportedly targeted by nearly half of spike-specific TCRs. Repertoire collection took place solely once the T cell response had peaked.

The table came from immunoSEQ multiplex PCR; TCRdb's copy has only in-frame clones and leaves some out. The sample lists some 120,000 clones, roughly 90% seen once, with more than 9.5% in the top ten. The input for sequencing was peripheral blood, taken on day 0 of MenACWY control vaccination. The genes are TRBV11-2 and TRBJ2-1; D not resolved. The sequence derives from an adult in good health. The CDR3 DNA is TGTGCCAGCAGCTTAGAGCCCTACAATGAGCAGTTCTTC. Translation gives CASSLEPYNEQFF.